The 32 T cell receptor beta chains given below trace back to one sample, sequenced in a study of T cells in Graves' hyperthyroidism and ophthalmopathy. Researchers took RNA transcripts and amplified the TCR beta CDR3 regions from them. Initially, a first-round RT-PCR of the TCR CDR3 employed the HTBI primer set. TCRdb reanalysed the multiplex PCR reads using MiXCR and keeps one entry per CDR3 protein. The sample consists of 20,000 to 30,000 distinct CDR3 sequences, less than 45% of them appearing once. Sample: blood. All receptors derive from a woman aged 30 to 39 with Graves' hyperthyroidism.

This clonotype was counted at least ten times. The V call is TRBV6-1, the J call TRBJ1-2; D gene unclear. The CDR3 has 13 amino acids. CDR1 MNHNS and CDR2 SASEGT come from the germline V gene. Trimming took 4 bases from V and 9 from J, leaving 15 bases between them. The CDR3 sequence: CASSGTDSSRYTF. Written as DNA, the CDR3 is TGTGCCAGCAGTGGGACGGATTCCTCCCGCTACACCTTC.

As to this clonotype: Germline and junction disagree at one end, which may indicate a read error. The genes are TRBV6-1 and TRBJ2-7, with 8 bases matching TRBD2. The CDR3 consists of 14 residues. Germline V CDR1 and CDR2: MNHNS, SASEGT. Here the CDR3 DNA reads TGCGCCAGCAATCGAGTGGGACTAGACTACGAGCAGTACTTC. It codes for CASNRVGLDYEQYF.

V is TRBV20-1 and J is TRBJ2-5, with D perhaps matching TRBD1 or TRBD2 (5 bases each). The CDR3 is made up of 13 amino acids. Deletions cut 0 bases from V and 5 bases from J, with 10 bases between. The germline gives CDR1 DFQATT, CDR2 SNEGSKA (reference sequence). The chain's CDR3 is CSARDTGRETQYF. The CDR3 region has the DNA TGCAGTGCTAGAGATACGGGGCGGGAGACCCAGTACTTC.

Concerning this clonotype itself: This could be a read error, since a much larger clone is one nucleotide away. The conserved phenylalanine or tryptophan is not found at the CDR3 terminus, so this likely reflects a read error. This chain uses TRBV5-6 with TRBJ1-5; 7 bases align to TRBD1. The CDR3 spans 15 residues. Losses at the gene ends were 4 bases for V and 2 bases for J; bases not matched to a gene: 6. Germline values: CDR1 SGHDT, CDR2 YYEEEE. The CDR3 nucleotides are TGTGCCAGCAGCGCCCAGGGGGGGGGCAATCAGCCCCAGCATTTA. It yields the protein CASSAQGGGNQPQHL.

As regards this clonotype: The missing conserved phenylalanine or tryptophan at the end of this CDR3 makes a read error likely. CDR3 region: CASSYTDRVGTEAFS. The CDR3 nucleotides read TGTGCCAGCAGTTACACGGACAGGGTCGGCACTGAAGCTTTCTCT. The chain is built from TRBV6-6 and TRBJ1-1; TRBD1 agrees at 8 bases. The germline gives CDR1 MNHNY, CDR2 SVGAGI (reference sequence). The CDR3 runs to 15 residues. V was clipped by 2 bases and J by 4 bases; unmatched bases: 6.

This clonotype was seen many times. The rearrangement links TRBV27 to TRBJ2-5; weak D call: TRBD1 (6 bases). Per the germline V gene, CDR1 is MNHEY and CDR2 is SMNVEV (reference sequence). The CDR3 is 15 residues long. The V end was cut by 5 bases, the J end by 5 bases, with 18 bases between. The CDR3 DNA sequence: TGTGCCAGCAGTCCCTGGACCCAGGGGTACGAGACCCAGTACTTC. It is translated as CASSPWTQGYETQYF.

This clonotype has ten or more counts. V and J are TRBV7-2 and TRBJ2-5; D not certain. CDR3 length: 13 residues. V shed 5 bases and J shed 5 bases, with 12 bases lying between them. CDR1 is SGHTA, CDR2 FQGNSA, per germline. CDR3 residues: CASSRRVEETQYF. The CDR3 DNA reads TGTGCCAGCAGCAGACGGGTTGAGGAGACCCAGTACTTC.

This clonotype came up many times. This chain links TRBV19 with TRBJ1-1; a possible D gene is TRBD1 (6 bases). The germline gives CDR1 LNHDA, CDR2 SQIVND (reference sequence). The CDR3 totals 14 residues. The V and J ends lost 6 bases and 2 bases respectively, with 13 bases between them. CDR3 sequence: CASSPGQSNTEAFF. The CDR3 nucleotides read TGTGCCAGTAGCCCCGGACAGTCTAACACTGAAGCTTTCTTT.

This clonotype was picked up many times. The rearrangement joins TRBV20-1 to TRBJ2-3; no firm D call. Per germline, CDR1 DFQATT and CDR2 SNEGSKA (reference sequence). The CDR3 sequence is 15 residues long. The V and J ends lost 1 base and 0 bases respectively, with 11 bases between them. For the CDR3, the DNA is TGCAGTGCTAGAGGTCCCCAGGACAGCACAGATACGCAGTATTTT. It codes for CSARGPQDSTDTQYF.

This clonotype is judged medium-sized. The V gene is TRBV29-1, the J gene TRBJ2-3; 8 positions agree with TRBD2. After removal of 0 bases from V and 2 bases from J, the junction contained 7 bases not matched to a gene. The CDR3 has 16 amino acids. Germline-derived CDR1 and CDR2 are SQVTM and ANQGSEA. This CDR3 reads CSVEDLTSEDTDTQYF. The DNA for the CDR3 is TGCAGCGTTGAAGACTTGACTAGCGAAGACACAGATACGCAGTATTTT.

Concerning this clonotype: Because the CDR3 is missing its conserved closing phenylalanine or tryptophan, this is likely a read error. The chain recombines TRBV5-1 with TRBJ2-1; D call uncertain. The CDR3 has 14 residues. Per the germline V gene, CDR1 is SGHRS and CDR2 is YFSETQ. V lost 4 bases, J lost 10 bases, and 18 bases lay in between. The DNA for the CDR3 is TGCGCCAGCAGCCTAGGAGATGCGTCGGAGGAGCAGTTCTGC. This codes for CASSLGDASEEQFC.

This CDR3 is CASSATYEQYF. In DNA, the CDR3 is TGTGCCAGCAGTGCGACTTACGAGCAGTACTTC. The rearrangement joins TRBV2 to TRBJ2-7, with no clear D. The CDR3 totals 11 residues. Trimming cost V 4 bases and J 4 bases, with 5 bases left between them. Germline V gene data show CDR1 as SNHLY and CDR2 as FYNNEI.

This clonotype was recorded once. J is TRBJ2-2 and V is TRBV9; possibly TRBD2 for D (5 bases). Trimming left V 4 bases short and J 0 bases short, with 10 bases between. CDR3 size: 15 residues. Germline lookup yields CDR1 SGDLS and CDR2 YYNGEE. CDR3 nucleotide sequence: TGTGCCAGCAGCTTTGGCGGGCCGAACACCGGGGAGCTGTTTTTT. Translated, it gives CASSFGGPNTGELFF.

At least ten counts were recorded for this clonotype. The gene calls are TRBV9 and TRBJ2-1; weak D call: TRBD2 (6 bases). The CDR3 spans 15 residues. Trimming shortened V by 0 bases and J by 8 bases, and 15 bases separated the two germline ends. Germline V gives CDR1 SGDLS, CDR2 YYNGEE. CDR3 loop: CASSVGSLGGDEQFF. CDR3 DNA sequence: TGTGCCAGCAGCGTAGGTTCCCTGGGGGGAGATGAGCAGTTCTTC.

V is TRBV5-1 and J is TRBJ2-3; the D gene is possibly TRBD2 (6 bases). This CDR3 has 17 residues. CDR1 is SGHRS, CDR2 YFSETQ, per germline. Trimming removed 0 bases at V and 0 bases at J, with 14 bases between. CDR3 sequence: CASSLGWDSLSTDTQYF. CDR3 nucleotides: TGCGCCAGCAGCTTGGGGTGGGACTCCCTGAGCACAGATACGCAGTATTTT. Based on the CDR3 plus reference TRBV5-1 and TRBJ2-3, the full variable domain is KAGVTQTPRYLIKTRGQQVTLSCSPISGHRSVSWYQQTPGQGLQFLFEYFSETQRNKGNFPGRFSGRQFSNSRSEMNVSTLELGDSALYLCASSLGWDSLSTDTQYFGPGTRLTVL.

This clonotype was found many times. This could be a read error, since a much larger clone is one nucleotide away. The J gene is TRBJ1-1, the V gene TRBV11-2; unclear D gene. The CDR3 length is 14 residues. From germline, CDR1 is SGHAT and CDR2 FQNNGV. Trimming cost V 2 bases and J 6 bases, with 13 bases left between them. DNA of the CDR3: TGTGCCAGCAGCTTAATTTCGGGAGCTGCTGAAGCTTTCTTT. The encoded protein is CASSLISGAAEAFF.

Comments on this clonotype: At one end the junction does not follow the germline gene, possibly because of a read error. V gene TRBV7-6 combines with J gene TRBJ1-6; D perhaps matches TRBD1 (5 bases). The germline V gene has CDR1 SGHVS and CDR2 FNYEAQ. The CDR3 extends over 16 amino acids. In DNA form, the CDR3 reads TGTGCCTGCAGCTTTGCTGGGACCGGCGCTAATTCACCCCTCCACTTT. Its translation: CACSFAGTGANSPLHF.

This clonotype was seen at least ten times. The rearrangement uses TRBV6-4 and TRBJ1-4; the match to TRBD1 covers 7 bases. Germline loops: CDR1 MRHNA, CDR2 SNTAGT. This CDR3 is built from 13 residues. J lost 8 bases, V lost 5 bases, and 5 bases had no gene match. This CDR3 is CASSRQGGEKLFF. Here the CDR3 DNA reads TGTGCCAGCAGTCGACAGGGAGGCGAAAAACTGTTTTTT.

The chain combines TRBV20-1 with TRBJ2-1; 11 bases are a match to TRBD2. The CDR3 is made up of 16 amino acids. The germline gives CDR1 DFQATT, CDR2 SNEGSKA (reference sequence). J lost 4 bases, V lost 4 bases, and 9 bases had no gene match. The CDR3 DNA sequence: TGCAGTGCTAAGCCTTCTAGCGGGAGGCCATACAATGAGCAGTTCTTC. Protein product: CSAKPSSGRPYNEQFF.

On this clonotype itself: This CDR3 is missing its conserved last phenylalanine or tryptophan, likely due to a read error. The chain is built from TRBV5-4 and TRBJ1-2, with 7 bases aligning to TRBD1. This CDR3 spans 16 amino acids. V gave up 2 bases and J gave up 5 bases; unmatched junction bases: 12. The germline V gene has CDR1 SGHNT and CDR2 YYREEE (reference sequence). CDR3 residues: CASSFDQYRGPYGYTL. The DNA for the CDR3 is TGTGCCAGCAGCTTCGACCAATACAGGGGACCATATGGCTACACCTTA.

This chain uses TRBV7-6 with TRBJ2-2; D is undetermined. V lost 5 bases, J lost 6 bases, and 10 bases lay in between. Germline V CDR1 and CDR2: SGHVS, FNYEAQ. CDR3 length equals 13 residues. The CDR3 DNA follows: TGTGCCAGCAGCCAAGTCGGACCCGGGGAGCTGTTTTTT. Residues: CASSQVGPGELFF.

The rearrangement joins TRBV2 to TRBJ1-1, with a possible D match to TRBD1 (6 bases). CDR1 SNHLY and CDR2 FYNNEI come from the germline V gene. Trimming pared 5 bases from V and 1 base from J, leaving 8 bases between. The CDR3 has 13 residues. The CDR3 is CASSQTGNTEAFF. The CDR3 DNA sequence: TGTGCCAGCAGTCAGACAGGGAACACTGAAGCTTTCTTT.

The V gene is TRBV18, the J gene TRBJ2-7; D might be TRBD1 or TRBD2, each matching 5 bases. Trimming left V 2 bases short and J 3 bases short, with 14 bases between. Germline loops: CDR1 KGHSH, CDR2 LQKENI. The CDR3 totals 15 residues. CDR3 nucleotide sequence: TGTGCCAGCTCACCAGGAGGTGACAGATACTACGAGCAGTACTTC. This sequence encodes CASSPGGDRYYEQYF.

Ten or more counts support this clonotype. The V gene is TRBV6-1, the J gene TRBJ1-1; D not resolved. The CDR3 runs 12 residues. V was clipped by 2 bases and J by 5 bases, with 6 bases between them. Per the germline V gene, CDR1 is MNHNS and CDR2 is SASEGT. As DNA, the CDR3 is TGTGCCAGCAGTGAACCGACGACTGAAGCTTTCTTT. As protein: CASSEPTTEAFF.

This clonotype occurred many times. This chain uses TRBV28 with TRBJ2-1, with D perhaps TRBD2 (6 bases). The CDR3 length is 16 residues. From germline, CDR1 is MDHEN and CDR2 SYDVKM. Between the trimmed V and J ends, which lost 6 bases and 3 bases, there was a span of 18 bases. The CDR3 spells CASSQFGGNHYNEQFF. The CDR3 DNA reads TGTGCCAGCAGCCAGTTTGGGGGGAACCACTACAATGAGCAGTTCTTC.

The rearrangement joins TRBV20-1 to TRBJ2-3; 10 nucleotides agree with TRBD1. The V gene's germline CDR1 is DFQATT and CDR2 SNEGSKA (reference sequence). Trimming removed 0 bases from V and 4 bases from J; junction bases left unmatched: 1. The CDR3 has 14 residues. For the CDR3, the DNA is TGCAGTGCTAGAGAGGACAGGGGGTCAGATACGCAGTATTTT. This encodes CSAREDRGSDTQYF.

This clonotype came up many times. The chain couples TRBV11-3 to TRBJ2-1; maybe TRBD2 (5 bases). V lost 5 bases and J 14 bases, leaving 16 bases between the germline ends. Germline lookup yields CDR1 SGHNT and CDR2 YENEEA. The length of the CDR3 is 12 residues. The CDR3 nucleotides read TGTGCCAGCAGCCGCCCGCTGCAGGAGGAGTTCTTC. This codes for CASSRPLQEEFF.

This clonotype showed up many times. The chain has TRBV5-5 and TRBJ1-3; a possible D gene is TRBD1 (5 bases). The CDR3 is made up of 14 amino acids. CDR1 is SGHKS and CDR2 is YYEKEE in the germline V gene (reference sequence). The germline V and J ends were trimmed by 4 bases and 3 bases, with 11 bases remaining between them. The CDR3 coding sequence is TGTGCCAGCAGCCGGGGACTTGGTGGAAACACCATATATTTT. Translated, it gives CASSRGLGGNTIYF.

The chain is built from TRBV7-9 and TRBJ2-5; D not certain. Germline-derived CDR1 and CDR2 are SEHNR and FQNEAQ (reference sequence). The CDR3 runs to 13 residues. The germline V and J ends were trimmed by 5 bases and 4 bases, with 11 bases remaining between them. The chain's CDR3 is CASSPKGPETQYF. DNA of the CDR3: TGTGCCAGCAGCCCTAAGGGCCCAGAGACCCAGTACTTC.

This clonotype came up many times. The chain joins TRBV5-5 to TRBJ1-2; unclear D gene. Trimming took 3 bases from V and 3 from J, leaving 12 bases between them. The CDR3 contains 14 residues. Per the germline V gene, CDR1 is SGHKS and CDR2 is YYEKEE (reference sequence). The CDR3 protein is CASSYHRADYGYTF. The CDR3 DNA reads TGTGCCAGCAGCTACCATAGGGCTGACTATGGCTACACCTTC.

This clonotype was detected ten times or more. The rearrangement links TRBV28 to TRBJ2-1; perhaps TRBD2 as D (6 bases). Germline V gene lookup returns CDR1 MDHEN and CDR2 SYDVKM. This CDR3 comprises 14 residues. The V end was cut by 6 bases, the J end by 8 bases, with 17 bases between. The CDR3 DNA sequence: TGTGCCAGCAGCCCAAACTGGGGGGTGGATGAGCAGTTCTTC. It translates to CASSPNWGVDEQFF.

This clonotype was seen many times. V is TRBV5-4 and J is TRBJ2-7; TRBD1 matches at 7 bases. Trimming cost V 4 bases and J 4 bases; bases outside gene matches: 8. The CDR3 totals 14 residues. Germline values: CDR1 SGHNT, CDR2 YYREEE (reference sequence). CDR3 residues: CASSTGQPAYEQYF. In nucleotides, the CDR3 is TGTGCCAGCAGCACGGGACAGCCTGCGTACGAGCAGTACTTC.